This T cell receptor (beta chain) was captured by sequencing in a study of T cell repertoires in cytomegalovirus infection (dated by TCRdb to between 2018 and 2021). For the wider study: Alongside well-studied HLA-B-restricted epitopes, the peptide stimulations were aimed at recently identified HLA-C-restricted CMV epitopes, whose presentation resists viral immunomodulation. The HLA type of each donor mattered for the analysis, because public TCR beta signatures pointed to carriage of CMV infection along with the matching HLA type. Points the paper makes about the study in general: The ex vivo response was dominated by HLA-C-restricted CMV-specific TCR beta clonotypes, and the single most frequent clonotype in two of eight donors was supplied by these HLA-C-restricted clonotypes. In both this cohort and an independent roughly 400-donor cohort, the cumulative frequency of public TCR beta family members distinguished carriers of CMV infection plus the relevant HLA type.

For sequencing, an Illumina HiSeq 1500 was employed. The public reads were reanalyzed by TCRdb: fastp trimming at Q25, MiXCR alignment, in-frame beta chains only. One record per CDR3 amino acid sequence lists the most common genes and DNA. The sample includes 650,000 to 900,000 distinct CDR3 sequences, with about 30% observed a single time. Roughly an eighth of the sample rests with the top ten. V is shortened by 6 bases, J by 6 bases, and the region joining them spans 17 bases. From the cysteine through the phenylalanine, the CDR3 covers 14 amino acids. Only the CDR3 part of the read is kept: 42 bases, read in frame from the first base. For CDR1 and CDR2, the germline V gene lists MNHEY and SVGAGI. The treatment or condition tag for this specimen amounts to: in vitro stimulation with specific CMV peptide epitopes to enrich CMV-specific T cells. Note on this clonotype: Its antigen is not yet known. No base qualities exist here, and no much larger clone lies one base off it.

The sample was cultured CD8+ T cells from PBMCs, taken from culture after CMV antigen stimulation. The receptor was isolated from a human donor in good health (CMV status not recorded). Some clones in this sample may be carry-over from other donors' samples. Recombination linked TRBV6-5 to TRBJ1-1; TRBD1 is perhaps the D gene, given 5 matching bases. For the CDR3, the sequence is CASSLSPGGPEAFF. The DNA sequence is as follows: TGTGCCAGCAGCCTTTCTCCGGGGGGACCTGAAGCTTTCTTT.